Here is one TCR beta chain with its context. Profiled with immunoSEQ multiplex PCR; TCRdb holds only in-frame clones, not every one. The sample holds about 180,000 clones, roughly 88% seen once. Trimming removed 0 bases from V and 5 bases from J, with 13 bases in between. Germline V gene data show CDR1 as SEHNR and CDR2 as FQNEAQ (reference sequence). The CDR3 extends over 15 amino acids. This sample is part of a study of blood T cell repertoires in COVID-19. The J gene is TRBJ1-1, the V gene TRBV7-9; D call uncertain. The clonotype was recovered from a woman in her twenties or thirties who had recovered from COVID-19. Sequencing was done on a sample of PBMCs or T cells enriched from blood (not recorded which). The CDR3 loop reads CASSLALQRGTEAFF. The CDR3 DNA follows: TGTGCCAGCAGCTTAGCTTTACAGAGAGGGACTGAAGCTTTCTTT.